This T cell receptor (beta chain) stems from a study of blood T cell repertoires in COVID-19. As for the study in general: COVID-19 samples, acute and convalescent, were from the United States, Italy and Spain.

The CDR3 is 13 amino acids. The germline CDR1 and CDR2 sequences are SNHLY and FYNNEI. Trimming pared 4 bases from V and 6 bases from J, leaving 12 bases between. Which cohort a participant joined came from the clinical history participants gave. Recovered status in Cohort 3 required two negative PCRs, clearance, or symptom resolution. In the original processing: Reference gene primer amplification yielded estimated nucleated cell counts. The repertoire was sequenced with immunoSEQ multiplex PCR; TCRdb's copy has only in-frame clones and lacks some. For V, J and clone size, that table is used; D and trimming come from the DNA. This sample has approximately 470,000 clones, with 87% found just once.

The specimen was PBMCs or T cells enriched from blood (not recorded which). The sequence was obtained from a woman aged 18-35 years who had recovered from COVID-19. This sequence joins TRBV2 and TRBJ1-2; D uncertain. Here the CDR3 DNA reads TGTGCCAGCAGTGCAAACAGTGTTAATGGCTACACCTTC. Protein sequence: CASSANSVNGYTF.